The 22 T cell receptor beta chains reported below all come from one sample, sequenced in a study of chemoradiotherapy in HPV16-positive cancers. The repertoire was sequenced with immunoSEQ multiplex PCR; TCRdb's copy has only in-frame clones and lacks some. The profile covers thousands of clones, with roughly 77% appearing a single time and approximately 15% taken by the ten largest. Specimen collection occurred from a patient who underwent chemoradiotherapy. The receptors originated from a human donor with HPV-associated anogenital cancer.

The chain is built from TRBV28 and TRBJ2-7; D possibly corresponds to TRBD2 (7 bases). With 5 bases removed from V and 1 base from J, the gap between germline ends came to 15 bases. There are 15 residues in the CDR3. Germline V lookup: CDR1 MDHEN, CDR2 SYDVKM. CDR3 nucleotides: TGTGCCAGCAGTCCCCCGGGGGGCGTTTCCTACGAGCAGTACTTC. Translated, it gives CASSPPGGVSYEQYF.

This clone was counted only a few times. The gene calls are TRBV7-3 and TRBJ1-1; D ambiguous. Looked up from germline, CDR1 is SGHTA and CDR2 is FQGTGA. The CDR3 is 15 residues long. Trimming left V 5 bases short and J 1 base short, with 14 bases between. For the CDR3, the DNA is TGTGCCAGCAGCCTAGAGTTCAGTCCGAACACTGAAGCTTTCTTT. Translated, it gives CASSLEFSPNTEAFF.

The chain couples TRBV4-3 to TRBJ1-5; D is undetermined. Trimming took 0 bases from V and 3 from J, leaving 12 bases between them. CDR3 size: 16 residues. The germline V gene has CDR1 LGHNA and CDR2 YSLEER. CDR3 sequence: CASSQEPAGDNQPQHF. CDR3 DNA: TGCGCCAGCAGCCAAGAGCCGGCAGGAGACAATCAGCCCCAGCATTTT.

On this clone itself: One end of the junction varies from germline; a read error may be responsible. The V gene is TRBV2, the J gene TRBJ2-1, with D unclear. The CDR3 is 15 residues long. CDR1 and CDR2 (germline): SNHLY, FYNNEI. The CDR3 region has the DNA TGTGCCAGCAGAGCTACCACGGGCTCCTACAATGGGCAGTTCTTC. It translates to CASRATTGSYNGQFF.

The J gene is TRBJ1-6, the V gene TRBV6-4; D not certain. V dropped 8 bases and J dropped 6 bases, with 5 bases sitting between them. The CDR3 runs 11 residues. CDR1 and CDR2 (germline): MRHNA, SNTAGT. DNA of the CDR3: TGTGCCAGCCGAGGTAATTCACCCCTCCACTTT. As protein: CASRGNSPLHF.

The V call is TRBV10-3, the J call TRBJ1-4; TRBD1 might be the D (5 bases). In germline, CDR1 is ENHRY, CDR2 SYGVKD. Trimming removed 4 bases at V and 8 bases at J, with 8 bases between. The CDR3 runs 12 residues. The CDR3 sequence is CAISGRGEKLFF. In DNA form, the CDR3 reads TGTGCCATCAGTGGTCGGGGGGAAAAACTGTTTTTT.

The chain joins TRBV4-2 to TRBJ1-1; no clear D gene. This CDR3 is 15 amino acids long. The V end was cut by 0 bases, the J end by 0 bases, with 8 bases between. CDR1 is LGHNA, CDR2 YNFKEQ, per germline. CDR3 loop: CASSQDLSLNTEAFF. CDR3 bases: TGTGCCAGCAGCCAAGATTTATCCCTGAACACTGAAGCTTTCTTT.

The gene calls are TRBV11-2 and TRBJ1-3, with TRBD1 matching over 7 bases. Germline CDR1 and CDR2: SGHAT and FQNNGV. With V trimmed by 4 bases and J by 2 bases, 5 bases remained unmatched. The CDR3 length is 15 residues. The CDR3 here is CASSSQQGTGNTIYF. The CDR3 bases are TGTGCCAGCAGCTCCCAACAGGGGACTGGAAACACCATATATTTT.

This clone has a handful of counts. The V gene is TRBV5-1, the J gene TRBJ2-1; possible D gene TRBD1, 6 bases. CDR1 and CDR2 (germline): SGHRS, YFSETQ. This CDR3 has 15 amino acids. Trimming took 1 base from V and 0 from J, leaving 8 bases between them. CDR3 bases: TGCGCCAGCAGCTTGATGGACAGCTCCTACAATGAGCAGTTCTTC. It translates to CASSLMDSSYNEQFF.

The rearrangement links TRBV7-8 to TRBJ2-2, with TRBD2 matching over 8 bases. Per germline, CDR1 SGHVS and CDR2 FQNEAQ. The junction had 3 bases not matched to a gene; V was cut back by 1 base and J by 5 bases. The CDR3 loop spans 15 amino acids. The chain's CDR3 is CASSLGTSMTGELFF. The CDR3 DNA reads as TGTGCCAGCAGCTTAGGGACTAGCATGACCGGGGAGCTGTTTTTT.

The chain has TRBV10-3 and TRBJ2-5; D perhaps matches TRBD2 (6 bases). The CDR3 consists of 13 residues. Germline V lookup: CDR1 ENHRY, CDR2 SYGVKD. V lost 7 bases and J 4 bases, leaving 13 bases between the germline ends. The CDR3 DNA is TGTGCCATCATGTCGAGACTAGGAGAGACCCAGTACTTC. Its translation is CAIMSRLGETQYF.

The CDR3 region is CASSLGQGGSVNQPQHF. The CDR3, as DNA: TGTGCCAGCAGCTTGGGCCAGGGTGGGTCCGTTAATCAGCCCCAGCATTTT. This chain uses TRBV5-6 with TRBJ1-5; D might be TRBD1 (5 bases). CDR3 length: 17 residues. V dropped 0 bases and J dropped 4 bases, with 17 bases sitting between them. Germline CDR1 reads SGHDT; CDR2 reads YYEEEE.

This clone turned up a few times. This chain joins TRBV7-2 and TRBJ1-5; TRBD1 might be the D (5 bases). Germline V gene data show CDR1 as SGHTA and CDR2 as FQGNSA. This CDR3 spans 15 amino acids. The germline V and J ends were trimmed by 1 base and 6 bases, with 13 bases remaining between them. The CDR3 region has the DNA TGTGCCAGCAGCTTAGGGTCGGCAGGGAGTCAGCCCCAGCATTTT. As protein: CASSLGSAGSQPQHF.

This CDR3 reads CASEPRLGQNYGYTF. The CDR3 DNA reads as TGCGCCAGCGAGCCAAGGCTCGGACAGAACTATGGCTACACCTTC. This chain connects TRBV4-1 to TRBJ1-2, with a possible D match to TRBD1 (6 bases). Trimming took off 8 bases at V and 2 bases at J, with 18 bases between the two ends. This CDR3 contains 15 residues. Germline assignment: CDR1 MGHRA and CDR2 YSYEKL.

This chain joins TRBV7-8 and TRBJ1-1; D is uncertain. Germline assignment: CDR1 SGHVS and CDR2 FQNEAQ. Deletions cut 1 base from V and 5 bases from J, with 14 bases between. The CDR3 spans 15 residues. CDR3 DNA sequence: TGTGCCAGCAGCTTAGGCACCTCCGGGCTGACTGAAGCTTTCTTT. Its protein is CASSLGTSGLTEAFF.

The chain is built from TRBV2 and TRBJ2-3; D gene ambiguous. Trimming removed 6 bases at V and 4 bases at J, with 8 bases between. The CDR3 loop spans 12 amino acids. CDR1 is SNHLY, CDR2 FYNNEI, per germline. The chain's CDR3 is CASRPESDTQYF. The DNA of the CDR3 is TGTGCCAGCAGACCCGAATCAGATACGCAGTATTTT.

The V and J genes are TRBV11-2 and TRBJ2-7; D is perhaps TRBD1 (5 bases). CDR1 and CDR2 from the germline V gene are SGHAT and FQNNGV. The length of the CDR3 is 17 residues. The germline V and J ends were trimmed by 0 bases and 1 base, with 16 bases remaining between them. CDR3 amino acids: CASSLDQSSTGSYEQYF. DNA of the CDR3: TGTGCCAGCAGCTTAGATCAAAGTAGTACAGGATCCTACGAGCAGTACTTC.

The V gene is TRBV19, the J gene TRBJ1-1, with 9 bases aligning to TRBD1. The junction had 7 bases not matched to a gene; V was cut back by 5 bases and J by 3 bases. The CDR3 totals 15 residues. Germline CDR1 and CDR2: LNHDA and SQIVND (reference sequence). The CDR3 sequence is CASSLTGGGHTEAFF. For the CDR3, the DNA is TGTGCCAGTAGTTTAACAGGGGGCGGGCACACTGAAGCTTTCTTT.

The chain uses TRBV27 and TRBJ2-3, with 13 bases aligning to TRBD2. V was clipped by 6 bases and J by 2 bases; unmatched bases: 8. The CDR3 covers 17 residues. Germline CDR1 and CDR2: MNHEY and SMNVEV (reference sequence). This CDR3 is CASSRRGLAGNTDTQYF. DNA of the CDR3: TGTGCCAGCAGCCGCCGGGGACTAGCGGGGAACACAGATACGCAGTATTTT.

The gene calls are TRBV7-2 and TRBJ2-7; tentatively, D is TRBD2 (6 bases). With 5 bases removed from V and 9 bases from J, the gap between germline ends came to 11 bases. Germline V CDR1 and CDR2: SGHTA, FQGNSA. The CDR3 spans 11 residues. The CDR3 DNA sequence: TGTGCCAGCAGCGGCGGAGGGAGGCAGTACTTC. It yields the protein CASSGGGRQYF.

This clone has more than one count but fewer than ten. The J gene is TRBJ2-2, the V gene TRBV11-1, with unresolved D. The V and J ends lost 1 base and 2 bases respectively, with 5 bases between them. There are 14 residues in the CDR3. CDR1 SGHAT and CDR2 FQDESV come from the germline V gene (reference sequence). This chain's CDR3 is CASSLGSNTGELFF. The CDR3 DNA reads as TGTGCCAGCAGCTTAGGCAGTAACACCGGGGAGCTGTTTTTT.

The chain recombines TRBV19 with TRBJ2-2; D is unclear. With 5 bases removed from V and 1 base from J, the gap between germline ends came to 11 bases. CDR1 and CDR2 from the germline V gene are LNHDA and SQIVND (reference sequence). CDR3 length: 15 residues. The CDR3 spells CASSQRMLNTGELFF. The CDR3 bases are TGTGCCAGTAGTCAAAGAATGCTGAACACCGGGGAGCTGTTTTTT. Full variable domain (outside the CDR3, taken from reference TRBV19 and TRBJ2-2): DGGITQSPKYLFRKEGQNVTLSCEQNLNHDAMYWYRQDPGQGLRLIYYSQIVNDFQKGDIAEGYSVSREKKESFPLTVTSAQKNPTAFYLCASSQRMLNTGELFFGEGSRLTVL.